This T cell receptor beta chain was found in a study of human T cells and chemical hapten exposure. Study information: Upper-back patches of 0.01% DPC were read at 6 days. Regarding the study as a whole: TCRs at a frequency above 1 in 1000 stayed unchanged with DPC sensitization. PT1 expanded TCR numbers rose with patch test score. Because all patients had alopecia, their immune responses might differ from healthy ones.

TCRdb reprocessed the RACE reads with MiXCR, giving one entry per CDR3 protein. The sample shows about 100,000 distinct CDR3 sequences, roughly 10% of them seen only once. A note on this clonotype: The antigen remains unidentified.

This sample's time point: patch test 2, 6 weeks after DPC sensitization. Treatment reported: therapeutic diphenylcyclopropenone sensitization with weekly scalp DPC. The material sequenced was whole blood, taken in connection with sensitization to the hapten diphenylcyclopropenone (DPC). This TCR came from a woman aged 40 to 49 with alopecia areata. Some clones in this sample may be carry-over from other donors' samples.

The CDR3: CASSLGGNAYNEQFF. As DNA, the CDR3 is TGCGCCAGCAGCTTGGGAGGGAACGCCTACAATGAGCAGTTCTTC. The genes are TRBV5-1 and TRBJ2-1, with D perhaps matching TRBD2 (5 bases). The length of the CDR3 is 15 residues. The V and J ends lost 0 bases and 2 bases respectively, with 9 bases between them. Per the germline V gene, CDR1 is SGHRS and CDR2 is YFSETQ.